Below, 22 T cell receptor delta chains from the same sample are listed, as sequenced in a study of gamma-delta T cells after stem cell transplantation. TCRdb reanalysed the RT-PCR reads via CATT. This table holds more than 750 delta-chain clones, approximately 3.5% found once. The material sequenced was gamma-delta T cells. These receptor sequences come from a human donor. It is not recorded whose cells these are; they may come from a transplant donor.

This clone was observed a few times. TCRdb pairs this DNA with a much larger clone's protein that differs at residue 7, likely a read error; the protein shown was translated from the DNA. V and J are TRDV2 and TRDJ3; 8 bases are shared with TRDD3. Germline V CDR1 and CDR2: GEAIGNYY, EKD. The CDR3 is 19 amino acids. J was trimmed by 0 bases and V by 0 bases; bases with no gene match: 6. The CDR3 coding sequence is TGTGCCTGTGACACCGCCGAGGGATACGCCTCCTGGGACACCCGACAGATGTTTTTC. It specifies CACDTAEGYASWDTRQMFF.

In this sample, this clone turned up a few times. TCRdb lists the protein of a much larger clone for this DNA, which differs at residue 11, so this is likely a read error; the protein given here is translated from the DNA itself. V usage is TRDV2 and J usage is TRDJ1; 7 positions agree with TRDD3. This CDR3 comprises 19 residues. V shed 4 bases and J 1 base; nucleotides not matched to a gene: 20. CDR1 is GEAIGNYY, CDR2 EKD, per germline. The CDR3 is CACETLGELGGRVTDKLIF. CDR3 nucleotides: TGTGCCTGTGAGACCCTTGGGGAGCTGGGGGGTAGGGTCACCGATAAACTCATCTTT.

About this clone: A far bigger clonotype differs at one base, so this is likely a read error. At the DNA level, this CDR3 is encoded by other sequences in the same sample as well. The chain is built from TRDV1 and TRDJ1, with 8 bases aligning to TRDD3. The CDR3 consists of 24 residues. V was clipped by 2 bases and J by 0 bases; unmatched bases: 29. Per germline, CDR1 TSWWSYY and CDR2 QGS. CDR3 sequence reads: CALGESRVLRLTFGYWGYTDKLIF. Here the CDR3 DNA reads TGTGCTCTTGGGGAATCGCGAGTCCTACGTCTTACGTTTGGGTACTGGGGGTACACCGATAAACTCATCTTT.

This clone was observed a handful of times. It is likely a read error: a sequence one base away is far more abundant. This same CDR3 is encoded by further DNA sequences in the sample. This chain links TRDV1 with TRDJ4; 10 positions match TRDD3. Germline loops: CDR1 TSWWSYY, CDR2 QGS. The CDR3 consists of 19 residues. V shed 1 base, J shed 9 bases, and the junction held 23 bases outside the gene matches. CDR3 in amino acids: CALGERFWWGIPVTGQLIF. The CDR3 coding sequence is TGTGCTCTTGGGGAACGGTTCTGGTGGGGGATACCAGTAACAGGACAGTTGATCTTT.

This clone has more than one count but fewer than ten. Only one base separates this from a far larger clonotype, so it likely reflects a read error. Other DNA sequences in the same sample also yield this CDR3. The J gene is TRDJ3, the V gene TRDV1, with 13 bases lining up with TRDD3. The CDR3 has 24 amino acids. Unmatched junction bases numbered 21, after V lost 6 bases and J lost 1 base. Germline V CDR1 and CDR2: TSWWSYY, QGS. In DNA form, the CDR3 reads TGTGCTCTTGGTTTGGGTCGACTCTCCCCAACTGGGGGATACGATTCCTGGGACACCCGACAGATGTTTTTC. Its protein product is CALGLGRLSPTGGYDSWDTRQMFF.

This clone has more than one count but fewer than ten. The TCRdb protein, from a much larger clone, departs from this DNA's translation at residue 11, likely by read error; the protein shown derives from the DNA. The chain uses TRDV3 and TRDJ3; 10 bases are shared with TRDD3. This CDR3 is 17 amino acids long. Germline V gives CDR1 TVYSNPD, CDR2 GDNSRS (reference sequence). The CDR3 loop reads CAFGGIRRSWNTRQMFF. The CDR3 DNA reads TGTGCCTTCGGGGGGATACGGAGATCCTGGAACACCCGACAGATGTTTTTC. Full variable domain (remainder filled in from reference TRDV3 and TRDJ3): CDKVTQSSPDQTVASGSEVVLLCTYDTVYSNPDLFWYRIRPDYSFQFVFYGDNSRSEGADFTQGRFSVKHILTQKAFHLVISPVRTEDSATYYCAFGGIRRSWNTRQMFFGTGIKLFVEP.

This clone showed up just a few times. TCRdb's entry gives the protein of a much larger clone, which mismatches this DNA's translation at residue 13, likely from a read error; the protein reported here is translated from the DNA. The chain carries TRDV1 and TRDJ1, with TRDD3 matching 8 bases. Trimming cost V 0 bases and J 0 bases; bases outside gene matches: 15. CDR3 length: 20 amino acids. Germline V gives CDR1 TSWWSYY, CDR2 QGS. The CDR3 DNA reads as TGTGCTCTTGGGGAACTAAGTAGATGGGATACGGTTTGTTACACCGATAAACTCATCTTT. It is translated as CALGELSRWDTVCYTDKLIF.

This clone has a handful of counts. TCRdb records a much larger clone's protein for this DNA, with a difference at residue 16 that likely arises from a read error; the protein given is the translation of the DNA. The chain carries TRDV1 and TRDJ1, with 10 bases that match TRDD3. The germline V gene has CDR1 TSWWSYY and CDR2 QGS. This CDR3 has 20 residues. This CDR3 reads CALGELKAHWGIPYTVKLIF. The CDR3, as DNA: TGTGCTCTTGGGGAACTTAAGGCCCACTGGGGGATCCCGTACACCGTTAAACTCATCTTT.

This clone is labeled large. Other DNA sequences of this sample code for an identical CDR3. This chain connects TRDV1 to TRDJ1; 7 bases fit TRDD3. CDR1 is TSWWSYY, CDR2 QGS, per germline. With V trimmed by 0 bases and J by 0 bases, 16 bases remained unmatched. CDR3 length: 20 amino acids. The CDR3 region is CALGELKPPLGVLYTDKLIF. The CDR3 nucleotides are TGTGCTCTTGGGGAACTAAAACCGCCTCTGGGGGTCTTGTACACCGATAAACTCATCTTT.

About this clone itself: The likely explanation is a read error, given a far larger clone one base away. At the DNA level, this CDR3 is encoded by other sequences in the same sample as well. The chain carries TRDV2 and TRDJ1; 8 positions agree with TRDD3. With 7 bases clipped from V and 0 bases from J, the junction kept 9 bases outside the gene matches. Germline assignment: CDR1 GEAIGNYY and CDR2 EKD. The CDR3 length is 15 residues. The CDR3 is CACDSLGADTDKLIF. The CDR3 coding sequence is TGTGCCTGCGACTCACTGGGGGCCGACACCGATAAACTCATCTTT.

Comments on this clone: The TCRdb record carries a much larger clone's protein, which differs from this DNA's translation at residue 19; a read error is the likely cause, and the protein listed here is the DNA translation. The DNA for the CDR3 is TGTGCCTGTGACACCGCCTGGGGAGCGTCCGACCTCTCCTGGGACACCCGACAGGTGTTTTTC. It codes for CACDTAWGASDLSWDTRQVFF. This chain links TRDV2 with TRDJ3, with D tentatively TRDD3 (6 bases). Germline CDR1 reads GEAIGNYY; CDR2 reads EKD. The CDR3 has 21 residues.

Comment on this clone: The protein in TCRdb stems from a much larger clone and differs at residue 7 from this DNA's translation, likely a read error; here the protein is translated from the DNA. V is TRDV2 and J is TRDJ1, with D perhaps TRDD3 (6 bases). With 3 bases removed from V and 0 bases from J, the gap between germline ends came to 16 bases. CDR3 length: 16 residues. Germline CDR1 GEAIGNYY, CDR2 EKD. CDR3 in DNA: TGTGCCTGTGACTTACTACCGGGGGACGACACCGATAAACTCATCTTT. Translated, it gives CACDLLPGDDTDKLIF.

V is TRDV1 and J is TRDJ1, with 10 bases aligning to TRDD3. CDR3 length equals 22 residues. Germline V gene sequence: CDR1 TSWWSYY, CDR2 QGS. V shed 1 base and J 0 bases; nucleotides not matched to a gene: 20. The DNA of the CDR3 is TGTGCTCTTGGGGAACGCCTTTCCTACCTGTACTGGGGGATCCCGTACACCGATAAACTCATCTTT. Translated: CALGERLSYLYWGIPYTDKLIF.

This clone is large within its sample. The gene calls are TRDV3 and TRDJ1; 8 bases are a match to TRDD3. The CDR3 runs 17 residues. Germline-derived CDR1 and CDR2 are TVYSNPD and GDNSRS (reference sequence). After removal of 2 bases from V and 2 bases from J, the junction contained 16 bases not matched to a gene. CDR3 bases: TGTGCCTTTGTCCTACGGGGGATAATGCATAGTACCGATAAACTCATCTTT. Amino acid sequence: CAFVLRGIMHSTDKLIF.

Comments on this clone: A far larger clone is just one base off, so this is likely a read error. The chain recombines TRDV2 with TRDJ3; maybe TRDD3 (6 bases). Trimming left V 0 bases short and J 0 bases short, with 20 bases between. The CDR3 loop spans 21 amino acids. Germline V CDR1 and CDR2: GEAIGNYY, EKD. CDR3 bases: TGTGCCTGTGACACCGCCTGGGGAGCGTCCGGCCTCTCCTGGGACACCCGACAGATGTTTTTC. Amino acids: CACDTAWGASGLSWDTRQMFF.

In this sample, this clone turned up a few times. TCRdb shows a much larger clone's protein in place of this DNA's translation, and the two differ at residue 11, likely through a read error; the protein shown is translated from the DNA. Here the CDR3 DNA reads TGTGCCTGTGACACGGTACTGGGGACGTCTGTGACAGCACAACTCTTCTTT. This codes for CACDTVLGTSVTAQLFF. J is TRDJ2 and V is TRDV2; 7 nucleotides line up with TRDD3. The CDR3 runs 17 residues. In germline, CDR1 is GEAIGNYY, CDR2 EKD. With V trimmed by 1 base and J by 3 bases, 10 bases remained unmatched.

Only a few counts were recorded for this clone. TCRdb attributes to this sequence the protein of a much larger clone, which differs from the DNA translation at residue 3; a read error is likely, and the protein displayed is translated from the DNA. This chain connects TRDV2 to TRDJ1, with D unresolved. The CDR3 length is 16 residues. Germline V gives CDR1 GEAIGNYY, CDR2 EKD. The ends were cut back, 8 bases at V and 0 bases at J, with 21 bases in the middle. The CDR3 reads CAFGTKTHLYTDKLIF. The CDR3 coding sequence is TGTGCCTTCGGAACGAAAACCCACTTATACACCGATAAACTCATCTTT.

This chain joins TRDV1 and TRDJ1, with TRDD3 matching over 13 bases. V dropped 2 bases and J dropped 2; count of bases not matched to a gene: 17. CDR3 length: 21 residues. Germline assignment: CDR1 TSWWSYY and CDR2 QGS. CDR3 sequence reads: CALGETMGEYWGIRWTDKLIF. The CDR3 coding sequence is TGTGCTCTTGGGGAAACAATGGGGGAGTACTGGGGGATACGGTGGACCGATAAACTCATCTTT.

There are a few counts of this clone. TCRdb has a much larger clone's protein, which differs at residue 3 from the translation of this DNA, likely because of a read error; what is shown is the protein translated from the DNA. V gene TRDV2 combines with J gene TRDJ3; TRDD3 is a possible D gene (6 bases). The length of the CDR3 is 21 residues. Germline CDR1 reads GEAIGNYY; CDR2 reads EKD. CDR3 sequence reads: CAYDTAWGASDLSWDTRQMFF. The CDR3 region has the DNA TGTGCCTATGACACCGCCTGGGGAGCGTCCGACCTCTCCTGGGACACCCGACAGATGTTTTTC.

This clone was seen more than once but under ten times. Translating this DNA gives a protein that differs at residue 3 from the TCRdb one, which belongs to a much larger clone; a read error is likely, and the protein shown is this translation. Written as DNA, the CDR3 is TGTGCCCGTGACCCCCTCTTACTGGGGGATACGCACACCGATAAACTCATCTTT. Its protein is CARDPLLLGDTHTDKLIF. The chain employs TRDV2 and TRDJ1; 13 positions match TRDD3. The CDR3 is 18 amino acids. Germline CDR1 reads GEAIGNYY; CDR2 reads EKD.

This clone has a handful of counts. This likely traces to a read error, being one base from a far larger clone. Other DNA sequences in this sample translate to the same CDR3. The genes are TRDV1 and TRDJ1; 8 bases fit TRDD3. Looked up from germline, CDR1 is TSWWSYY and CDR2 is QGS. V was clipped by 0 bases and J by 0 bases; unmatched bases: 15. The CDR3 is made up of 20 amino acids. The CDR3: CALGELSRWDTVWYTDKLIF. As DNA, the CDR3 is TGTGCTCTTGGGGAACTAAGTAGATGGGATACGGTGTGGTACACCGATAAACTCATCTTT.

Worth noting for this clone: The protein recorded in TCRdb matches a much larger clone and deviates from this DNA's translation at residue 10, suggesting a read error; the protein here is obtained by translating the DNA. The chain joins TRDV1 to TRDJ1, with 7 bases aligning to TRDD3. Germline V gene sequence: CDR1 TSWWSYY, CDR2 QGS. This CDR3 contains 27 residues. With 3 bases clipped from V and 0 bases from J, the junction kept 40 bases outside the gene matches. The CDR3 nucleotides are TGTGCTCTTGGGGAGCCTCAACCGGTCTCCCTACGGTTGTACTGGGGACATACGGGGGGGTACACCGATAAACTCATCTTT. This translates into CALGEPQPVSLRLYWGHTGGYTDKLIF.